The 24 T cell receptor beta chains below were found in one sample sequenced in a study of regulatory T cells in long-lasting Graves disease. iRepertoire HTBI primers and Arm-PCR of CDR3 regions built TCR beta libraries. Using its own MiXCR run on the multiplex PCR reads, TCRdb lists one record per CDR3 protein. The sample lists 420,000 or so distinct CDR3 sequences, approximately 16% occurring once. Time point indicated: newly diagnosed GD, antithyroid drugs for less than 3 months. Isolated PBMC RNA provided the starting material for the TCR library. The sample was also linked to a second study, of T cells in Graves' hyperthyroidism and ophthalmopathy.

The specimen was peripheral blood mononuclear cells (PBMCs), collected at new diagnosis, from a patient treated with antithyroid drugs. The receptors originated from a woman younger than 30 with Graves disease.

This rearrangement joins TRBV3-1 to TRBJ2-5; 12 bases are a match to TRBD2. In germline, CDR1 is LGHDT, CDR2 YNNKEL (reference sequence). CDR3 size: 16 residues. V lost 1 base to trimming and J lost 5 bases; unmatched junction nucleotides: 5. CDR3 loop: CASSQGLAGVWETQYF. The CDR3 DNA reads TGTGCCAGCAGCCAAGGACTAGCGGGAGTCTGGGAGACCCAGTACTTC.

This clonotype was recorded at least ten times. The chain's CDR3 is CASSPGLAGREQFF. CDR3 DNA sequence: TGTGCCAGCAGCCCTGGACTAGCGGGACGGGAGCAGTTCTTC. The chain joins TRBV13 to TRBJ2-1; TRBD2 matches 12 bases. Germline assignment: CDR1 PRHDT and CDR2 FYEKMQ (reference sequence). This CDR3 comprises 14 residues. Trimming removed 5 bases from V and 10 bases from J; junction bases left unmatched: 6.

The DNA for the CDR3 is TGTGCCAGCAGCTTAGACTGGAGAGGGGGCCGCCCAACGTATGGCTACACCTTC. Translated: CASSLDWRGGRPTYGYTF. V gene TRBV11-3 combines with J gene TRBJ1-2, with 7 bases that match TRBD1. The V gene's germline CDR1 is SGHNT and CDR2 YENEEA. V lost 0 bases, J lost 5 bases, and 15 bases stayed unmatched. CDR3 size: 18 residues.

This clonotype was seen repeatedly, ten times or more. The chain is built from TRBV2 and TRBJ2-1; a possible D gene is TRBD2 (5 bases). This CDR3 is built from 14 residues. Germline V gene lookup returns CDR1 SNHLY and CDR2 FYNNEI. V dropped 4 bases and J dropped 0 bases, with 7 bases sitting between them. The CDR3 DNA reads TGTGCCAGCAGTGTCGGGGACTCCTACAATGAGCAGTTCTTC. It specifies CASSVGDSYNEQFF.

This clonotype occurred a few times. This rearrangement joins TRBV5-1 to TRBJ2-5; D not certain. The CDR3 has 11 amino acids. Germline V gene sequence: CDR1 SGHRS, CDR2 YFSETQ. Trimming left V 6 bases short and J 5 bases short, with 8 bases between. The DNA for the CDR3 is TGCGCCAGCACAATATCCGAGACCCAGTACTTC. Translated, it gives CASTISETQYF.

The rearrangement joins TRBV20-1 to TRBJ2-1, with 7 bases lining up with TRBD1. Germline V gene lookup returns CDR1 DFQATT and CDR2 SNEGSKA (reference sequence). This CDR3 is 16 amino acids long. The V gene end was trimmed by 6 bases and the J gene end by 4 bases; junction bases not matched to a gene: 15. CDR3 sequence: CSAPKRGQTLYNEQFF. CDR3 coding DNA: TGCAGTGCCCCAAAGAGGGGGCAAACCCTTTACAATGAGCAGTTCTTC.

Regarding this clonotype: It is likely a read error: a sequence one base away is far more abundant. The chain employs TRBV7-2 and TRBJ2-1; D perhaps matches TRBD2 (6 bases). Germline V lookup: CDR1 SGHTA, CDR2 FQGNSA. CDR3 length equals 14 residues. In DNA form, the CDR3 reads TGTGCCGGCAGCTTAAGCGGGCCCAACAATGAGCAGTTCTTC. It encodes CAGSLSGPNNEQFF.

In this sample, this clonotype turned up a few times. This may arise from a read error, as a much more abundant clone is one base away. The chain employs TRBV7-8 and TRBJ2-1, with D possibly being TRBD2 (6 bases). V lost 4 bases to trimming and J lost 4 bases, with 11 bases between them. The germline V gene has CDR1 SGHVS and CDR2 FQNEAQ. This CDR3 has 14 residues. CDR3 protein: CASSSIAVYNEQFF. The CDR3 nucleotides read TGTGCCAGCAGCTCAATAGCGGTTTACAATGAGCAGTTCTTC.

Worth noting for this clonotype: It may be a read error: a sequence one base away is much more abundant. The V gene is TRBV3-1, the J gene TRBJ2-3; 10 bases agree with TRBD2. Germline trimming cut 6 bases from V and 3 bases from J; bases unmatched to any gene: 9. This CDR3 comprises 16 residues. Germline V gives CDR1 LGHDT, CDR2 YNNKEL (reference sequence). In nucleotides, the CDR3 is TGTGCCAGCAGACCGGGGACTAGCGATTATACAGATACGCAGTATTTT. Encoded protein: CASRPGTSDYTDTQYF.

This clonotype has a count of ten or more. The chain combines TRBV28 with TRBJ2-1, with 14 bases identical to TRBD2. Germline V gene data show CDR1 as MDHEN and CDR2 as SYDVKM. This CDR3 has 19 amino acids. Losses at the gene ends were 5 bases for V and 4 bases for J; bases not matched to a gene: 13. This CDR3 reads CASSLPPTSGRAYYNEQFF. The CDR3 DNA sequence: TGTGCCAGCAGTCTTCCCCCGACTAGCGGGAGGGCGTATTACAATGAGCAGTTCTTC.

The table lists this clonotype with many counts. This CDR3 is CASSSVSGELFF. The CDR3 coding sequence is TGTGCCAGCAGTTCTGTTTCCGGGGAGCTGTTTTTT. The chain has TRBV28 and TRBJ2-2; D remains ambiguous. With 4 bases removed from V and 6 bases from J, the gap between germline ends came to 6 bases. Per the germline V gene, CDR1 is MDHEN and CDR2 is SYDVKM. There are 12 residues in the CDR3.

The CDR3 nucleotides read TGTGCCAGCAGCCAAGCAGGGGGCGGGGAGACCCAGTACTTC. Its translation: CASSQAGGGETQYF. This chain connects TRBV3-1 to TRBJ2-5; 8 bases map to TRBD1. The CDR3 spans 14 residues. CDR1 is LGHDT and CDR2 is YNNKEL in the germline V gene (reference sequence). The trim removed 1 base at V and 5 bases at J, leaving 3 bases unmatched.

This clonotype occurred many times. The J gene is TRBJ2-3, the V gene TRBV28; 10 nucleotides agree with TRBD2. CDR1 MDHEN and CDR2 SYDVKM come from the germline V gene. The CDR3 length is 16 residues. Trimming took 6 bases from V and 6 from J; bases not matched to a gene: 12. The CDR3, as DNA: TGTGCCAGCAGCCGATTAGCGGGAGGAACAACGGATACGCAGTATTTT. Translation: CASSRLAGGTTDTQYF.

This clonotype was counted ten times or more. This chain uses TRBV12-5 with TRBJ2-1; 8 bases match TRBD2. Trimming removed 0 bases from V and 3 bases from J; junction bases left unmatched: 16. The germline V gene encodes CDR1 LGHNT and CDR2 FRNRAP. This CDR3 region has 20 residues. CDR3 nucleotides: TGTGCTAGTGGTTTGGTAAAGCGGGAGAAAAGGCTCGTGGACTACAATGAGCAGTTCTTC. Its protein product is CASGLVKREKRLVDYNEQFF.

This clonotype occurred many times. This rearrangement joins TRBV5-1 to TRBJ2-7, with 8 bases identical to TRBD2. Trimming cost V 5 bases and J 4 bases; bases outside gene matches: 2. The CDR3 extends over 12 amino acids. The V gene's germline CDR1 is SGHRS and CDR2 YFSETQ. CDR3 sequence: CASRGLGYEQYF. DNA of the CDR3: TGCGCCAGCAGGGGACTAGGTTACGAGCAGTACTTC.

This clonotype was picked up many times. DNA for the CDR3: TGTGCCAGCAGTTTATTATCACGGGATGTGCATTTT. Translating it yields CASSLLSRDVHF. V is TRBV28 and J is TRBJ1-5; D unclear. The CDR3 runs to 12 residues. The germline V gene has CDR1 MDHEN and CDR2 SYDVKM. Trimming left V 1 base short and J 15 bases short, with 13 bases between.

This clonotype was detected only a few times. Possible read error: a much larger clone is one base away. CDR3 amino acids: CASTLNRGSQETQFF. CDR3 nucleotides: TGTGCCAGCACCCTCAACAGGGGAAGCCAAGAGACCCAGTTCTTC. The chain links TRBV7-2 to TRBJ2-1, with 7 bases aligning to TRBD1. V shed 7 bases and J 13 bases; nucleotides not matched to a gene: 19. Germline V gene sequence: CDR1 SGHTA, CDR2 FQGNSA. This CDR3 region has 15 residues. Combining the CDR3 with reference TRBV7-2 and TRBJ2-1 gives the whole variable domain GAGVSQSPSNKVTEKGKDVELRCDPISGHTALYWYRQSLGQGLEFLIYFQGNSAPDKSGLPSDRFSAERTGGSVSTLTIQRTQQEDSAVYLCASTLNRGSQETQFFGPGTRLTVL.

This clonotype was counted many times. This chain links TRBV5-6 with TRBJ1-1; 8 bases fit TRBD1. This CDR3 contains 16 residues. The ends lost 1 base at V and 5 bases at J; junction bases unmatched: 10. Germline CDR1 SGHDT, CDR2 YYEEEE. In DNA, the CDR3 is TGTGCCAGCAGCTTGTCCGGACAGGGCATGCGGACTGAAGCTTTCTTT. Residues: CASSLSGQGMRTEAFF.

The chain combines TRBV4-3 with TRBJ2-3, with 7 nucleotides matching TRBD2. V lost 0 bases to trimming and J lost 3 bases; unmatched junction nucleotides: 6. Germline CDR1 and CDR2: LGHNA and YSLEER. The CDR3 is 16 residues long. CDR3 DNA sequence: TGCGCCAGCAGCCAAGATTGGTTGGGAGGGACAGATACGCAGTATTTT. It translates to CASSQDWLGGTDTQYF.

The chain couples TRBV30 to TRBJ2-4, with 8 bases fitting TRBD1. The CDR3 runs to 15 residues. Looked up from germline, CDR1 is GTSNPN and CDR2 is SVGIG (reference sequence). The V gene end was trimmed by 3 bases and the J gene end by 1 base; junction bases not matched to a gene: 5. CDR3 sequence reads: CAWRTDRDAKNIQYF. CDR3 nucleotides: TGTGCCTGGAGGACGGACAGGGATGCCAAAAACATTCAGTACTTC.

The chain joins TRBV5-5 to TRBJ1-5; 10 nucleotides match TRBD1. V shed 5 bases and J 0 bases; nucleotides not matched to a gene: 20. This CDR3 region has 21 residues. Germline values: CDR1 SGHKS, CDR2 YYEKEE (reference sequence). CDR3 in amino acids: CASSRERDRGKEFNSNQPQHF. The CDR3 DNA follows: TGTGCCAGCAGTCGAGAAAGGGACAGGGGAAAGGAATTTAATAGCAATCAGCCCCAGCATTTT.

The rearrangement links TRBV20-1 to TRBJ2-3; 9 bases align to TRBD1. The better agreement between TRBJ2-7 and the DNA end casts doubt on the J call. The germline V gene encodes CDR1 DFQATT and CDR2 SNEGSKA (reference sequence). This CDR3 spans 15 amino acids. Here the CDR3 reads CSAVPGQGTVYEQYF. CDR3 nucleotide sequence: TGCAGTGCTGTTCCGGGACAGGGAACAGTCTACGAGCAGTACTTC.

In this sample, this clonotype turned up many times. The chain couples TRBV7-2 to TRBJ2-3; 8 nucleotides match TRBD2. The CDR3 sequence is 17 residues long. The germline CDR1 and CDR2 sequences are SGHTA and FQGNSA. Germline trimming cut 6 bases from V and 0 bases from J; bases unmatched to any gene: 11. DNA of the CDR3: TGTGCCAGCAGTTCTTCTTTAGCGGGGTCTAGCACAGATACGCAGTATTTT. It yields the protein CASSSSLAGSSTDTQYF.

This clonotype was observed many times. This chain joins TRBV6-1 and TRBJ2-3; 9 bases map to TRBD2. J lost 2 bases, V lost 5 bases, and 8 bases had no gene match. Germline lookup yields CDR1 MNHNS and CDR2 SASEGT. The CDR3 spans 16 residues. The chain's CDR3 is CASSQRTSAYTDTQYF. CDR3 sequence (DNA): TGTGCCAGCAGTCAAAGGACTAGCGCGTACACAGATACGCAGTATTTT.